This entry lists 25 T cell receptor beta chains sequenced from one sample in a study of CD8 T cells in Susac syndrome. Reverse transcription of roughly 0.45 to 1 ug RNA was performed with random hexamers. MiXCR was run by TCRdb on the immunoSEQ multiplex PCR reads, yielding one entry per CDR3 protein. The sample gives around 160,000 distinct CDR3 sequences, approximately 95% of which show up once; roughly 0.1% is in the top ten. What was sequenced was CD4+ T cells from PBMCs. Receptors originate from a human donor with multiple sclerosis.

The V gene is TRBV29-1, the J gene TRBJ2-5; 9 bases agree with TRBD2. Trimming removed 4 bases from V and 5 bases from J; junction bases left unmatched: 8. The V gene's germline CDR1 is SQVTM and CDR2 ANQGSEA. This CDR3 is built from 14 residues. The chain's CDR3 is CSVAGTSSGETQYF. The CDR3 nucleotides are TGCAGCGTTGCTGGGACTAGCAGCGGGGAGACCCAGTACTTC.

The chain employs TRBV25-1 and TRBJ2-7; TRBD2 aligns across 8 bases. J gave up 9 bases and V 5 bases, and 9 bases lay outside the gene matches. The CDR3 consists of 13 residues. In germline, CDR1 is MGHDK, CDR2 SYGVNS. The CDR3 DNA reads as TGTGCCAGCAGTACACGGGGGGGGGACCCGCAGTACTTC. This gives the protein CASSTRGGDPQYF.

The V call is TRBV9, the J call TRBJ2-3, with D unresolved. The CDR3 loop spans 15 amino acids. The germline CDR1 and CDR2 sequences are SGDLS and YYNGEE. V was clipped by 0 bases and J by 1 base, with 9 bases between them. CDR3 bases: TGTGCCAGCAGCGTAGGTAACGGACGCACAGATACGCAGTATTTT. Translating it yields CASSVGNGRTDTQYF.

CDR3 bases: TGTGCCAGCAGTGAAGGCCCGGACTACGAGCAGTACTTC. Translation: CASSEGPDYEQYF. The chain joins TRBV2 to TRBJ2-7; D ambiguous. There are 13 residues in the CDR3. Trimming pared 1 base from V and 3 bases from J, leaving 7 bases between. Per germline, CDR1 SNHLY and CDR2 FYNNEI.

The CDR3: CATRKSNQPQHF. CDR3 in DNA: TGCGCCACCCGCAAGAGCAATCAGCCCCAGCATTTT. V gene TRBV5-1 combines with J gene TRBJ1-5; no clear D gene. Germline V CDR1 and CDR2: SGHRS, YFSETQ. The CDR3 runs 12 residues. With 9 bases removed from V and 1 base from J, the gap between germline ends came to 8 bases.

The chain employs TRBV12-5 and TRBJ2-2; 7 positions match TRBD2. The CDR3 runs to 16 residues. Germline CDR1 reads LGHNT; CDR2 reads FRNRAP. V was clipped by 3 bases and J by 6 bases; unmatched bases: 10. Written as DNA, the CDR3 is TGTGCTAGTGGTTTTTTTCCGGGGGGTCCCCCCGGGGAGCTGTTTTTT. It translates to CASGFFPGGPPGELFF.

The V and J genes are TRBV5-1 and TRBJ2-3; 8 nucleotides match TRBD2. V lost 5 bases to trimming and J lost 4 bases; unmatched junction nucleotides: 6. There are 14 residues in the CDR3. The germline V gene encodes CDR1 SGHRS and CDR2 YFSETQ. CDR3 coding DNA: TGCGCCAGCAGTCAGCGGGAGTCCGCAGATACGCAGTATTTT. Residues: CASSQRESADTQYF.

The genes are TRBV6-2 or TRBV6-3 and TRBJ2-2; TRBD2 matches at 13 bases. Germline V gives CDR1 MNHEY, CDR2 SVGEGT. CDR3 length: 15 residues. V trimming: 6 bases; J trimming: 6 bases; junction bases outside the gene matches: 4. CDR3 region: CASSRTSGSSGELFF. As DNA, the CDR3 is TGTGCCAGCAGCAGGACTAGCGGGAGCTCCGGGGAGCTGTTTTTT.

The gene calls are TRBV29-1 and TRBJ2-1, with TRBD2 as a possible D gene (6 bases). Trimming shortened V by 6 bases and J by 1 base, and 22 bases separated the two germline ends. The CDR3 length is 17 residues. Per the germline V gene, CDR1 is SQVTM and CDR2 is ANQGSEA. The CDR3 sequence: CSVDGSGGSGSYNEQFF. The DNA for the CDR3 is TGCAGCGTCGACGGGAGTGGGGGGAGTGGATCCTACAATGAGCAGTTCTTC.

The rearrangement uses TRBV12-3 or TRBV12-4 and TRBJ2-1; 13 positions match TRBD2. There are 15 residues in the CDR3. With 5 bases clipped from V and 7 bases from J, the junction kept 5 bases outside the gene matches. For the CDR3, the DNA is TGTGCCAGCAGTCCGGGACTAGCGGGGCGAAATGAGCAGTTCTTC. This encodes CASSPGLAGRNEQFF.

The rearrangement links TRBV3-1 to TRBJ2-5; 8 bases line up with TRBD2. The ends lost 7 bases at V and 4 bases at J; junction bases unmatched: 8. The CDR3 has 14 residues. In germline, CDR1 is LGHDT, CDR2 YNNKEL (reference sequence). This CDR3 reads CASKSSGSAETQYF. The CDR3 DNA sequence: TGTGCCAGCAAATCCAGCGGGAGTGCAGAGACCCAGTACTTC.

This clonotype has only one observation. The chain couples TRBV9 to TRBJ2-2; D ambiguous. This CDR3 spans 13 amino acids. Germline V gives CDR1 SGDLS, CDR2 YYNGEE. V shed 0 bases and J shed 4 bases, with 4 bases lying between them. The CDR3 loop reads CASSVEGTGELFF. The CDR3 DNA reads as TGTGCCAGCAGCGTAGAGGGCACCGGGGAGCTGTTTTTT.

The chain uses TRBV3-1 and TRBJ2-1, with D tentatively TRBD2 (5 bases). V lost 6 bases to trimming and J lost 8 bases, with 14 bases between them. CDR1 and CDR2 from the germline V gene are LGHDT and YNNKEL (reference sequence). The CDR3 has 13 amino acids. The DNA of the CDR3 is TGTGCCAGCAGACAGAACGGGATGGATGAGCAGTTCTTC. Its protein is CASRQNGMDEQFF.

The chain is built from TRBV28 and TRBJ2-3; possible D gene TRBD2, 6 bases. Germline loops: CDR1 MDHEN, CDR2 SYDVKM. V was trimmed by 6 bases and J by 4 bases, leaving 17 bases between them. CDR3 length: 15 residues. The CDR3 loop is CASRAWDFLSDTQYF. The CDR3 coding sequence is TGTGCCAGCAGGGCGTGGGACTTCCTATCAGATACGCAGTATTTT.

The count of this clonotype is one. The rearrangement links TRBV7-3 to TRBJ2-5; TRBD2 might be the D (5 bases). The CDR3 loop spans 13 amino acids. Trimming shortened V by 5 bases and J by 0 bases, and 7 bases separated the two germline ends. Germline CDR1 and CDR2: SGHTA and FQGTGA. The CDR3 is CASSAGNQETQYF. The CDR3 DNA sequence: TGTGCCAGCAGCGCCGGGAACCAAGAGACCCAGTACTTC. Looking up the rest from reference TRBV7-3 and TRBJ2-5 gives the full variable domain: GAGVSQTPSNKVTEKGKYVELRCDPISGHTALYWYRQSLGQGPEFLIYFQGTGAADDSGLPNDRFFAVRPEGSVSTLKIQRTERGDSAVYLCASSAGNQETQYFGPGTRLLVL.

The chain carries TRBV7-9 and TRBJ1-2; D is uncertain. Germline CDR1 is SEHNR and CDR2 is FQNEAQ (reference sequence). The CDR3 covers 15 residues. V shed 1 base and J shed 1 base, with 10 bases lying between them. The CDR3 loop reads CASSLVSTYNYGYTF. The CDR3 bases are TGTGCCAGCAGCTTAGTCTCCACTTATAACTATGGCTACACCTTC. Complete variable domain (other parts from reference TRBV7-9 and TRBJ1-2): DTGVSQNPRHKITKRGQNVTFRCDPISEHNRLYWYRQTLGQGPEFLTYFQNEAQLEKSRLLSDRFSAERPKGSFSTLEIQRTEQGDSAMYLCASSLVSTYNYGYTFGSGTRLTVV.

The rearrangement joins TRBV3-1 to TRBJ2-1; D possibly corresponds to TRBD1 (5 bases). Trimming took 4 bases from V and 15 from J, leaving 13 bases between them. From germline, CDR1 is LGHDT and CDR2 YNNKEL (reference sequence). The CDR3 length is 11 residues. This CDR3 reads CASSLRGAPFF. The CDR3 DNA is TGTGCCAGCAGCCTCCGTGGGGCCCCGTTCTTC.

The V gene is TRBV29-1, the J gene TRBJ2-1; D could derive from TRBD1 or TRBD2 (5 bases each). The CDR3 length is 14 residues. V was trimmed by 7 bases and J by 6 bases, leaving 19 bases between them. Germline assignment: CDR1 SQVTM and CDR2 ANQGSEA. The CDR3 DNA reads TGCAGCGCCGGTCGGGGCTATTCCACCAATGAGCAGTTCTTC. This translates into CSAGRGYSTNEQFF.

The rearrangement links TRBV5-1 to TRBJ2-6, with 7 bases identical to TRBD1. This CDR3 is 17 amino acids long. V lost 0 bases to trimming and J lost 0 bases; unmatched junction nucleotides: 3. Germline CDR1 reads SGHRS; CDR2 reads YFSETQ. CDR3 sequence reads: CASSLETGSSGANVLTF. The DNA of the CDR3 is TGCGCCAGCAGCTTGGAGACAGGGAGCTCTGGGGCCAACGTCCTGACTTTC.

The rearrangement uses TRBV28 and TRBJ1-3, with D uncertain. CDR3 length: 12 residues. CDR1 MDHEN and CDR2 SYDVKM come from the germline V gene. Trimming took off 8 bases at V and 4 bases at J, with 9 bases between the two ends. CDR3 coding DNA: TGTGCCAGCTTCCAAAGAGGAAACACCATATATTTT. Translation gives CASFQRGNTIYF.

This clonotype was found once. This chain joins TRBV25-1 and TRBJ1-2, with unresolved D. The germline V gene encodes CDR1 MGHDK and CDR2 SYGVNS. Trimming left V 6 bases short and J 2 bases short, with 13 bases between. This CDR3 contains 14 residues. The CDR3 DNA reads TGTGCCAGCAGGGGCAAGAACTACAACTATGGCTACACCTTC. Protein sequence: CASRGKNYNYGYTF.

V and J are TRBV7-9 and TRBJ2-5; TRBD1 matches 7 bases. The CDR3 extends over 16 amino acids. Germline trimming cut 0 bases from V and 5 bases from J; bases unmatched to any gene: 9. Germline values: CDR1 SEHNR, CDR2 FQNEAQ (reference sequence). CDR3 protein: CASSLAPRTGRETQYF. In DNA form, the CDR3 reads TGTGCCAGCAGCTTAGCACCCCGGACAGGTCGGGAGACCCAGTACTTC. The whole variable domain, remainder taken from reference TRBV7-9 and TRBJ2-5, is DTGVSQNPRHKITKRGQNVTFRCDPISEHNRLYWYRQTLGQGPEFLTYFQNEAQLEKSRLLSDRFSAERPKGSFSTLEIQRTEQGDSAMYLCASSLAPRTGRETQYFGPGTRLLVL.

Concerning this clonotype: One junction end disagrees with the germline gene, perhaps due to a read error. CDR3 protein: CASSPRDRTRTEALF. The CDR3 bases are TGTGCCAGCAGCCCCCGGGACAGGACTCGGACTGAAGCTCTCTTT. J is TRBJ1-1 and V is TRBV3-1; TRBD1 matches 8 bases. CDR3 size: 15 residues. Germline V gene sequence: CDR1 LGHDT, CDR2 YNNKEL (reference sequence). Variable domain in full (rest from reference TRBV3-1 and TRBJ1-1): DTAVSQTPKYLVTQMGNDKSIKCEQNLGHDTMYWYKQDSKKFLKIMFSYNNKELIINETVPNRFSPKSPDKAHLNLHINSLELGDSAVYFCASSPRDRTRTEALFGQGTRLTVV.

V gene TRBV12-3 or TRBV12-4 combines with J gene TRBJ2-7; D remains unclear. CDR3 size: 13 residues. Trimming removed 3 bases from V and 3 bases from J, with 9 bases in between. The CDR3 sequence is CASSLNVGYEQYF. The DNA for the CDR3 is TGTGCCAGCAGTTTGAACGTTGGCTACGAGCAGTACTTC.

The V gene is TRBV30, the J gene TRBJ1-4; D unresolved. This CDR3 contains 15 residues. CDR1 and CDR2 (germline): GTSNPN, SVGIG (reference sequence). V lost 0 bases and J lost 8, with 16 bases in between. The CDR3 reads CAWSVRGILGEKLFF. CDR3 DNA sequence: TGTGCCTGGAGTGTACGGGGAATCTTAGGAGAAAAACTGTTTTTT.